Following are 11 T cell receptor beta chains from one sample sequenced in a study of T cells expressing NK-cell markers. From the 5' RACE reads, TCRdb lists one entry per CDR3 protein and no DNA. Recorded for this sample: about 390,000 distinct CDR3 sequences. The sequenced sample was blood T cells: a sorted CD56 or NKG2C T cell subset, CD4+ or CD8+ T cells, or bulk PBMC T cells (not recorded which). The receptors originated from a woman aged 50 to 60 in good health.

The V call is TRBV6-5, the J call TRBJ1-2. The germline V gene has CDR1 MNHEY and CDR2 SVGAGI. The CDR3 extends over 12 amino acids. The CDR3 sequence: CASSTDGYGYTF.

The V call is TRBV12-3 or TRBV12-4, the J call TRBJ2-2; TCRdb names TRBD2, which stays unverified in the absence of DNA. The CDR3 contains 16 residues. The CDR3 region is CASSFGAGVDTGELFF.

The V gene is TRBV12-3 or TRBV12-4, the J gene TRBJ1-6; the TCRdb call, TRBD1, lacks DNA for checking. CDR3 length: 14 residues. The CDR3 loop is CASSRGQKNSPLHF.

This sequence joins TRBV20-1 and TRBJ2-2; TCRdb reports TRBD2, a call that lacks DNA to check it against. The CDR3 is 16 amino acids. Per the germline V gene, CDR1 is DFQATT and CDR2 is SNEGSKA (reference sequence). CDR3: CSARDGSGRGTGELFF.

The CDR3: CASSRLGEKAGELFF. The chain joins TRBV5-1 to TRBJ2-2; TCRdb proposes TRBD1, but this gene call is untestable without DNA. This CDR3 spans 15 amino acids. Germline V gene data show CDR1 as SGHRS and CDR2 as YFSETQ.

This rearrangement joins TRBV11-2 to TRBJ2-1; TCRdb's D gene call, TRBD1, goes unchecked for lack of DNA. The CDR3 totals 15 residues. The germline gives CDR1 SGHAT, CDR2 FQNNGV. CDR3 sequence: CASSGGTSSYNEQFF. Drawing the rest from reference TRBV11-2 and TRBJ2-1, the complete variable domain is EAGVAQSPRYKIIEKRQSVAFWCNPISGHATLYWYQQILGQGPKLLIQFQNNGVVDDSQLPKDRFSAERLKGVDSTLKIQPAKLEDSAVYLCASSGGTSSYNEQFFGPGTRLTVL.

The chain has TRBV7-9 and TRBJ2-5; the D gene TCRdb calls, TRBD1, cannot be checked with no DNA. Germline CDR1 is SEHNR and CDR2 is FQNEAQ (reference sequence). The CDR3 loop spans 17 amino acids. The CDR3 spells CASSPPTPGPRLETQYF.

This chain joins TRBV7-9 and TRBJ2-5; the TCRdb call, TRBD2, lacks DNA for checking. The CDR3 covers 14 residues. Germline CDR1 reads SEHNR; CDR2 reads FQNEAQ (reference sequence). CDR3 region: CASSWTSGQETQYF.

V gene TRBV12-3 or TRBV12-4 combines with J gene TRBJ1-2; as DNA is missing, the TRBD1 call by TCRdb cannot be tested. This CDR3 has 13 residues. This chain's CDR3 is CASGRDRSSGYTF.

The chain links TRBV4-2 to TRBJ2-5; TCRdb designates TRBD1, a call that cannot be tested without DNA. Germline-derived CDR1 and CDR2 are LGHNA and YNFKEQ. The CDR3 covers 14 residues. CDR3 in amino acids: CASSQEGGEETQYF.

The V call is TRBV5-1, the J call TRBJ2-1; TCRdb selects TRBD2, and the lack of DNA leaves this call unchecked. CDR3 length: 15 amino acids. Germline CDR1 and CDR2: SGHRS and YFSETQ. The CDR3 loop is CASSLESSGGDEQFF. The variable domain in full, with the rest retrieved from reference TRBV5-1 and TRBJ2-1, is KAGVTQTPRYLIKTRGQQVTLSCSPISGHRSVSWYQQTPGQGLQFLFEYFSETQRNKGNFPGRFSGRQFSNSRSEMNVSTLELGDSALYLCASSLESSGGDEQFFGPGTRLTVL.